The 27 T cell receptor beta chains below all came from one sample that was sequenced in a study of technical replicates of blood from several donors. Clones were sequenced by immunoSEQ multiplex PCR, and TCRdb holds only the in-frame ones, with some missing. The sample lists about 81,000 clones, about 96% occurring once. What was sequenced was T cells isolated from PBMCs. Every receptor here comes from a human donor in good health.

The chain recombines TRBV19 with TRBJ2-2; D not resolved. Trimming stripped 3 bases from V and 6 bases from J, with 8 bases between. There are 13 residues in the CDR3. Germline V CDR1 and CDR2: LNHDA, SQIVND (reference sequence). The CDR3 protein is CASSIVASGELFF. CDR3 DNA sequence: TGTGCCAGTAGTATTGTTGCGTCCGGGGAGCTGTTTTTT.

The V and J genes are TRBV7-8 and TRBJ1-5; D unresolved. V lost 6 bases and J lost 1, with 13 bases in between. Germline-derived CDR1 and CDR2 are SGHVS and FQNEAQ. The CDR3 length is 15 residues. CDR3 DNA: TGTGCCAGCAGGGAAGGACTAAACAGCAATCAGCCCCAGCATTTT. It specifies CASREGLNSNQPQHF.

The rearrangement links TRBV13 to TRBJ1-2, with D perhaps TRBD1 (5 bases). V was cut by 5 bases and J by 0 bases, with 13 bases left in between. This CDR3 comprises 15 residues. Looked up from germline, CDR1 is PRHDT and CDR2 is FYEKMQ (reference sequence). Here the CDR3 reads CASSDAQGTNYGYTF. Written as DNA, the CDR3 is TGTGCCAGCAGCGATGCCCAGGGCACTAACTATGGCTACACCTTC. Based on the CDR3 plus reference TRBV13 and TRBJ1-2, the full variable domain is AAGVIQSPRHLIKEKRETATLKCYPIPRHDTVYWYQQGPGQDPQFLISFYEKMQSDKGSIPDRFSAQQFSDYHSELNMSSLELGDSALYFCASSDAQGTNYGYTFGSGTRLTVV.

This clone was observed a single time. The V gene is TRBV27, the J gene TRBJ2-7, with D possibly TRBD2 on 6 matching bases. V gave up 5 bases and J gave up 5 bases, with 16 bases separating them. CDR3 length: 14 amino acids. From germline, CDR1 is MNHEY and CDR2 SMNVEV (reference sequence). The CDR3 spells CASSRLGGPNEQYF. CDR3 bases: TGTGCCAGCAGTCGACTCGGAGGGCCTAACGAGCAGTACTTC.

A word on this clone: The sample carries other DNA sequences with the same CDR3. The CDR3 region has the DNA TGCGCCAGCAGCCAGGGACAGGGGGCGTACGAGCAGTACTTC. This encodes CASSQGQGAYEQYF. The gene calls are TRBV4-1 and TRBJ2-7, with 12 bases that match TRBD1. The germline V gene has CDR1 MGHRA and CDR2 YSYEKL. This CDR3 is 14 amino acids long. Germline trimming cut 3 bases from V and 4 bases from J; bases unmatched to any gene: 1.

The DNA of the CDR3 is TGTGCCAGCAGCTTCAGGGCGACAGGGCCCCGCGAATACACTGAAGCTTTCTTT. Translating gives CASSFRATGPREYTEAFF. The J gene is TRBJ1-1, the V gene TRBV7-6, with 7 positions matching TRBD1. The CDR3 runs to 18 residues. Unmatched junction bases numbered 16, after V lost 3 bases and J lost 3 bases. CDR1 is SGHVS and CDR2 is FNYEAQ in the germline V gene.

V gene TRBV7-9 combines with J gene TRBJ2-7, with 13 bases fitting TRBD2. The CDR3 loop spans 14 amino acids. J was trimmed by 7 bases and V by 5 bases; bases with no gene match: 5. CDR1 SEHNR and CDR2 FQNEAQ come from the germline V gene (reference sequence). CDR3 sequence reads: CASSGGTSGNEQYF. Here the CDR3 DNA reads TGTGCCAGCAGCGGAGGGACTAGCGGGAATGAGCAGTACTTC.

The chain carries TRBV6-1 and TRBJ1-1; TRBD1 is a possible D gene (6 bases). CDR3 length equals 14 residues. Germline-derived CDR1 and CDR2 are MNHNS and SASEGT. Trimming left V 6 bases short and J 0 bases short, with 11 bases between. CDR3 amino acids: CASRNREMNTEAFF. In DNA, the CDR3 is TGTGCCAGCAGAAACAGGGAAATGAACACTGAAGCTTTCTTT.

The chain employs TRBV11-3 and TRBJ2-2; D is ambiguous. The CDR3 spans 12 residues. V was trimmed by 5 bases and J by 7 bases, leaving 8 bases between them. Germline assignment: CDR1 SGHNT and CDR2 YENEEA. The CDR3 DNA is TGTGCCAGCAGCCCACCCTACGGGGAGCTGTTTTTT. It translates to CASSPPYGELFF.

The gene calls are TRBV6-1 and TRBJ2-7, with a possible D match to TRBD2 (5 bases). CDR1 is MNHNS and CDR2 is SASEGT in the germline V gene. The CDR3 contains 14 residues. The germline V and J ends were trimmed by 6 bases and 3 bases, with 15 bases remaining between them. CDR3 in DNA: TGTGCCAGCAGGAATATCGGGGTAAACTACGAGCAGTACTTC. Translated, it gives CASRNIGVNYEQYF.

This chain joins TRBV2 and TRBJ2-1; 9 bases are a match to TRBD2. The V gene's germline CDR1 is SNHLY and CDR2 FYNNEI. CDR3 length: 14 amino acids. J lost 3 bases, V lost 6 bases, and 3 bases had no gene match. The CDR3 loop is CASRASGIYNEQFF. DNA for the CDR3: TGTGCCAGCAGAGCTAGCGGGATCTACAATGAGCAGTTCTTC.

The chain employs TRBV5-6 and TRBJ1-2; no definite D call. Per the germline V gene, CDR1 is SGHDT and CDR2 is YYEEEE. V was shortened by 0 bases and J by 4 bases, with 10 bases between the two germline ends. This CDR3 has 14 residues. In nucleotides, the CDR3 is TGTGCCAGCAGCTTGGTCCCAGCGATCTATGGCTACACCTTC. Protein sequence: CASSLVPAIYGYTF.

The rearrangement uses TRBV5-8 and TRBJ2-7, with 9 bases matching TRBD1. The V gene's germline CDR1 is SGHTS and CDR2 YDEGEE. The ends lost 1 base at V and 3 bases at J; junction bases unmatched: 8. The CDR3 has 16 amino acids. DNA for the CDR3: TGTGCCAGCAGCTTGTCCCGGTCGGACAGGGGCTACGAGCAGTACTTC. This gives the protein CASSLSRSDRGYEQYF.

The V gene is TRBV5-1, the J gene TRBJ2-2, with 11 positions matching TRBD1. V lost 3 bases and J lost 5; bases outside the gene matches: 6. CDR1 is SGHRS, CDR2 YFSETQ, per germline. The CDR3 is 16 residues long. CDR3 loop: CASSSLGQGGTGELFF. In DNA form, the CDR3 reads TGCGCCAGCAGCTCACTGGGACAGGGGGGAACCGGGGAGCTGTTTTTT.

The genes are TRBV19 and TRBJ1-5, with D possibly matching TRBD1 (5 bases). Trimming shortened V by 6 bases and J by 1 base, and 16 bases separated the two germline ends. In germline, CDR1 is LNHDA, CDR2 SQIVND (reference sequence). The CDR3 loop spans 16 amino acids. For the CDR3, the DNA is TGTGCCAGTAGCCGGCGGAAGGAGGGGAGCAATCAGCCCCAGCATTTT. Translating it yields CASSRRKEGSNQPQHF. Full variable domain (remainder filled in from reference TRBV19 and TRBJ1-5): DGGITQSPKYLFRKEGQNVTLSCEQNLNHDAMYWYRQDPGQGLRLIYYSQIVNDFQKGDIAEGYSVSREKKESFPLTVTSAQKNPTAFYLCASSRRKEGSNQPQHFGDGTRLSIL.

For this clone: The identical CDR3 is also encoded by other nucleotide sequences in the sample. This sequence joins TRBV4-1 and TRBJ2-7, with a possible D match to TRBD2 (5 bases). Trimming pared 0 bases from V and 4 bases from J, leaving 7 bases between. The germline V gene encodes CDR1 MGHRA and CDR2 YSYEKL. The CDR3 loop spans 13 amino acids. CDR3: CASSQDRGYEQYF. The CDR3 DNA reads as TGCGCCAGCAGCCAAGATCGGGGTTACGAGCAGTACTTC.

This chain uses TRBV25-1 with TRBJ2-5, with TRBD1 matching over 7 bases. CDR3 length equals 14 residues. V gave up 3 bases and J gave up 2 bases; unmatched junction bases: 3. Germline V gives CDR1 MGHDK, CDR2 SYGVNS. CDR3 sequence: CASSDRTGQETQYF. The DNA of the CDR3 is TGTGCCAGCAGTGACCGGACAGGTCAAGAGACCCAGTACTTC.

J is TRBJ1-1 and V is TRBV28; a weak D match, TRBD1 (5 bases). The germline V gene encodes CDR1 MDHEN and CDR2 SYDVKM. CDR3 length: 14 amino acids. V was pared by 6 bases and J by 5 bases, with 16 bases between. CDR3 bases: TGTGCCAGCAGCCAGGACACCGGGGGAACTGAAGCTTTCTTT. Translating it yields CASSQDTGGTEAFF.

For this clone: Other DNA sequences in the same sample also yield this CDR3. The chain is built from TRBV5-1 and TRBJ2-7; D is uncertain. V lost 0 bases, J lost 1 base, and 5 bases lay in between. Germline V gene data show CDR1 as SGHRS and CDR2 as YFSETQ. The CDR3 runs to 13 residues. The CDR3 region has the DNA TGCGCCAGCAGCTTGGATAATTCCTACGAGCAGTACTTC. Encoded protein: CASSLDNSYEQYF. Looking up the rest from reference TRBV5-1 and TRBJ2-7 gives the full variable domain: KAGVTQTPRYLIKTRGQQVTLSCSPISGHRSVSWYQQTPGQGLQFLFEYFSETQRNKGNFPGRFSGRQFSNSRSEMNVSTLELGDSALYLCASSLDNSYEQYFGPGTRLTVT.

This chain joins TRBV28 and TRBJ1-5; no firm D call. The germline V and J ends were trimmed by 5 bases and 4 bases, with 6 bases remaining between them. The length of the CDR3 is 12 residues. CDR1 and CDR2 from the germline V gene are MDHEN and SYDVKM. The CDR3 sequence: CASSRGNQPQHF. The CDR3 region has the DNA TGTGCCAGCAGTCGAGGAAATCAGCCCCAGCATTTT.

The rearrangement links TRBV7-8 to TRBJ2-7; D is undetermined. This CDR3 is 14 amino acids long. Trimming cost V 2 bases and J 0 bases, with 8 bases left between them. Germline-derived CDR1 and CDR2 are SGHVS and FQNEAQ. The CDR3 is CASSLPSVSYEQYF. Here the CDR3 DNA reads TGTGCCAGCAGCTTACCCAGCGTCTCCTACGAGCAGTACTTC.

The chain joins TRBV12-5 to TRBJ2-1; 11 positions match TRBD2. CDR1 and CDR2 from the germline V gene are LGHNT and FRNRAP. This CDR3 has 16 residues. With 5 bases clipped from V and 7 bases from J, the junction kept 10 bases outside the gene matches. The DNA of the CDR3 is TGTGCTAGTGGTCCACCTACTAGCGGGGGAGGGAATGAGCAGTTCTTC. This gives the protein CASGPPTSGGGNEQFF.

The chain recombines TRBV11-1 with TRBJ2-7; 7 bases line up with TRBD1. This CDR3 spans 15 amino acids. Germline V lookup: CDR1 SGHAT, CDR2 FQDESV (reference sequence). V shed 0 bases and J 0 bases; nucleotides not matched to a gene: 2. The CDR3 DNA is TGTGCCAGCAGCTTAGCGACAGGGAGCTCCTACGAGCAGTACTTC. Translated: CASSLATGSSYEQYF.

The chain uses TRBV6-5 and TRBJ2-3; 12 bases map to TRBD2. V lost 4 bases, J lost 1 base, and 3 bases stayed unmatched. Germline V gene data show CDR1 as MNHEY and CDR2 as SVGAGI. The CDR3 contains 16 residues. CDR3: CASSSLAGGGTDTQYF. In DNA form, the CDR3 reads TGTGCCAGCAGTTCCCTAGCGGGAGGGGGCACAGATACGCAGTATTTT.

The chain is built from TRBV10-1 and TRBJ2-2; the match to TRBD1 covers 11 bases. Losses at the gene ends were 4 bases for V and 0 bases for J; bases not matched to a gene: 4. The CDR3 loop spans 17 amino acids. Germline CDR1 and CDR2: WNHNN and SYGVQD (reference sequence). The CDR3 sequence is CASSGGDRGANTGELFF. The CDR3 DNA reads TGCGCCAGCAGTGGAGGGGACAGGGGGGCGAACACCGGGGAGCTGTTTTTT.

This clone appeared once. The chain combines TRBV7-2 with TRBJ1-3; no reliable D call. Trimming pared 8 bases from V and 3 bases from J, leaving 5 bases between. The CDR3 totals 11 residues. Germline V CDR1 and CDR2: SGHTA, FQGNSA. The CDR3 DNA sequence: TGTGCCAGCGGAGTTGGAAACACCATATATTTT. This translates into CASGVGNTIYF.

V and J are TRBV28 and TRBJ2-1; D uncertain. With 3 bases removed from V and 3 bases from J, the gap between germline ends came to 12 bases. The CDR3 length is 15 residues. Germline V gene sequence: CDR1 MDHEN, CDR2 SYDVKM. In DNA, the CDR3 is TGTGCCAGCAGTTTTTCGTCTAGTGTCTACAATGAGCAGTTCTTC. Residues: CASSFSSSVYNEQFF.